This is a list of T cell receptor beta chains from one sample in a study of T cell repertoires in cytomegalovirus infection. No antigen has been assigned to these receptors. TCRdb itself ran the reads through MiXCR, one entry per CDR3 protein. Of fewer than 150,000 distinct CDR3 sequences listed, around 31% are singletons. The sample in question was CD8+ T cells from cultured PBMCs, obtained from culture after CMV antigen stimulation. The receptors were gathered from a human donor in good health (CMV status not recorded). Some clones in this sample may be carry-over from other donors' samples. Each CDR3 is given with its conserved first and last residue. D genes are given only for firm matches. Only some rows state a clone size, as once, few, many or a class for expanded clones.

CSARVVLGNEQYF,TGCAGTGCTAGAGTCGTGCTGGGGAACGAGCAGTACTTC,-,TRBV20-1,TRBJ2-7,-
CASGVKRDSTQETQYF,TGTGCCAGCGGAGTGAAAAGGGACAGCACCCAAGAGACCCAGTACTTC,-,TRBV2,TRBJ2-5,TRBD1
CASRRPGTGPAYEQYF,TGTGCCAGCAGACGCCCCGGGACAGGGCCGGCCTACGAGCAGTACTTC,few,TRBV12-3/TRBV12-4,TRBJ2-7,TRBD1
CASSSALDRFANNEQFF,TGTGCCAGCAGCTCCGCACTAGATCGGTTCGCGAACAATGAGCAGTTCTTC,few,TRBV7-6,TRBJ2-1,-
CASSQDWTGGNNEQFF,TGCGCCAGCAGCCAAGATTGGACGGGGGGGAACAATGAGCAGTTCTTC,few,TRBV4-3,TRBJ2-1,TRBD2
CASSFAGQGLEGNTIYF,TGTGCCAGCAGCTTTGCCGGACAGGGTTTGGAGGGAAACACCATATATTTT,few,TRBV11-2,TRBJ1-3,TRBD1
CASTRQGNEQYF,TGTGCCAGCACTCGACAGGGGAACGAGCAGTACTTC,few,TRBV2,TRBJ2-7,TRBD1
CASSTPGGLDTQYF,TGTGCCAGCAGTACCCCCGGGGGGCTAGATACGCAGTATTTT,-,TRBV6-5,TRBJ2-3,-
CASSLGGQGDHSYEQYF,TGTGCCAGCAGCTTAGGGGGACAGGGGGACCACTCCTACGAGCAGTACTTC,many,TRBV7-2,TRBJ2-7,TRBD1
CASSPRGHSSYEQYF,TGTGCCAGCAGCCCACGGGGACACTCGAGCTACGAGCAGTACTTC,many,TRBV7-8,TRBJ2-7,-
CASSIVWDTGELFF,TGTGCCAGTAGTATCGTCTGGGACACCGGGGAGCTGTTTTTT,-,TRBV19,TRBJ2-2,-
CASSRFSGGEQYF,TGTGCCAGCAGCCGATTCTCAGGGGGCGAGCAGTACTTC,few,TRBV11-2,TRBJ2-7,TRBD1
CASSRRDSSRNTQYF,TGTGCCAGCAGCCGCCGGGACAGCTCCCGAAATACGCAGTATTTT,-,TRBV6-5,TRBJ2-3,TRBD1
CASSSEDLSADTQYF,TGTGCCAGCAGCTCCGAAGACCTTTCCGCAGATACGCAGTATTTT,many,TRBV7-6,TRBJ2-3,-
CASSVARPFSEAFF,TGTGCCAGCAGCGTGGCCCGGCCCTTCTCTGAAGCTTTCTTT,many,TRBV9,TRBJ1-1,-
CASRAGDSYEQYF,TGCGCCAGCAGAGCGGGGGACTCCTACGAGCAGTACTTC,-,TRBV4-1,TRBJ2-7,TRBD2
CASSLVTGIDQPQHF,TGTGCCAGCAGCTTAGTGACAGGGATAGATCAGCCCCAGCATTTT,many,TRBV7-2,TRBJ1-5,TRBD1
CASSIDGGGGYQPQHF,TGTGCCAGTAGTATAGACGGCGGGGGCGGTTACCAGCCCCAGCATTTT,-,TRBV19,TRBJ1-5,-
CASSLALTAYEQYF,TGTGCCAGCAGCTTAGCTCTGACAGCCTACGAGCAGTACTTC,many,TRBV7-2,TRBJ2-7,-
CASSLAEARMGQGTQETQYF,TGTGCCAGCAGCTTAGCCGAAGCCAGAATGGGACAGGGGACCCAAGAGACCCAGTACTTC,few,TRBV7-6,TRBJ2-5,TRBD1
CASSRGDEQFF,TGTGCCAGCAGCCGAGGTGATGAGCAGTTCTTC,-,TRBV7-9,TRBJ2-1,-
CATSREQAGNTDTQYF,TGTGCCACCAGCAGAGAACAAGCGGGTAACACAGATACGCAGTATTTT,-,TRBV15,TRBJ2-3,-
CASSESGIEETQYF,TGTGCCAGCAGTGAATCAGGGATTGAAGAGACCCAGTACTTC,-,TRBV2,TRBJ2-5,-
CASSLNRRGSGNTIYF,TGTGCCAGCAGTTTGAATCGGCGGGGATCTGGAAACACCATATATTTT,few,TRBV28,TRBJ1-3,-
CASGLVLDIDSGNTIYF,TGTGCTAGTGGTTTGGTATTGGACATAGACTCTGGAAACACCATATATTTT,-,TRBV12-5,TRBJ1-3,-
CASSLARDTYGYTF,TGTGCCAGCAGCTTAGCCCGGGACACCTATGGCTACACCTTC,-,TRBV7-9,TRBJ1-2,-
CASSSQLTGSREQYF,TGTGCCAGCAGCTCCCAGCTCACAGGGTCGAGGGAGCAGTACTTC,many,TRBV7-2,TRBJ2-7,-
CASGLAGNEAFF,TGTGCTAGTGGTTTGGCAGGGAATGAAGCTTTCTTT,-,TRBV12-5,TRBJ1-1,-
CASSLTGNPQSSYNEQFF,TGTGCCAGCAGTTTGACAGGGAACCCGCAAAGCTCCTACAATGAGCAGTTCTTC,few,TRBV12-3/TRBV12-4,TRBJ2-1,TRBD1
CATSSGTSFDIFSGELFF,TGTGCCACCAGCTCCGGGACTAGCTTTGATATCTTTTCCGGGGAGCTGTTTTTT,-,TRBV15,TRBJ2-2,TRBD2
CASSITGNYEQYF,TGTGCCAGTAGTATAACGGGGAACTACGAGCAGTACTTC,-,TRBV19,TRBJ2-7,-
CASSYNQVIGTTYGYTF,TGTGCCAGCAGTTATAACCAAGTTATCGGGACAACCTATGGCTACACCTTC,-,TRBV6-5,TRBJ1-2,-
CASSHRQNRDEQYF,TGTGCCAGTAGCCATCGACAAAACCGGGACGAGCAGTACTTC,-,TRBV19,TRBJ2-7,-
CSALREPGGNYGYTF,TGCAGTGCTCTCCGGGAGCCTGGGGGAAACTATGGCTACACCTTC,-,TRBV20-1,TRBJ1-2,-
CASSYSVNEQYF,TGTGCCAGCAGTTACTCGGTGAACGAGCAGTACTTC,-,TRBV6-6,TRBJ2-7,-